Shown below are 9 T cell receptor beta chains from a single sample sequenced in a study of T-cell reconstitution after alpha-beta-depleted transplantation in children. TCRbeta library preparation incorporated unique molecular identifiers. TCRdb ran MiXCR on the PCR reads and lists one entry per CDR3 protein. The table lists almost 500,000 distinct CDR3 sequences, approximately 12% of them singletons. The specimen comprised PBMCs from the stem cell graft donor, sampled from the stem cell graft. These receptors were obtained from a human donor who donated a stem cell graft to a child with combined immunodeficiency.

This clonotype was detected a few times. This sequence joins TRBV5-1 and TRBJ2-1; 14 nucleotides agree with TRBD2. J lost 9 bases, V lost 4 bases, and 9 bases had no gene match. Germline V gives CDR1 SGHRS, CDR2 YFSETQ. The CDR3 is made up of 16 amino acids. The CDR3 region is CASSEGLAGAPGEQFF. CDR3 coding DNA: TGCGCCAGCAGCGAGGGACTAGCGGGAGCCCCAGGTGAGCAGTTCTTC.

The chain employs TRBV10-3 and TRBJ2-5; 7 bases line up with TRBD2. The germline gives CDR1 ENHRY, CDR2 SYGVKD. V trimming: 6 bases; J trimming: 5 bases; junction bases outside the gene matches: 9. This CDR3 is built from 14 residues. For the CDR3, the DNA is TGTGCCATCAGCCCCACTAGCGTGGGGGAGACCCAGTACTTC. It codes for CAISPTSVGETQYF.

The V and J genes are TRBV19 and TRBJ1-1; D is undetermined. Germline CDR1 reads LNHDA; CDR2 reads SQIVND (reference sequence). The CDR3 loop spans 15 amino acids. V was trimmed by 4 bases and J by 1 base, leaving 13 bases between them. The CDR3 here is CASSTSRLANTEAFF. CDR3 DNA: TGTGCCAGTAGTACTTCGCGGCTGGCGAACACTGAAGCTTTCTTT.

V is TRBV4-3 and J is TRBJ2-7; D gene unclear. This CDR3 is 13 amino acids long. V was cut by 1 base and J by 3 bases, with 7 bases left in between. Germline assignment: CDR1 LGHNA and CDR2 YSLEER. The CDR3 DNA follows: TGCGCCAGCAGCCAAGGGCCGGGCTACGAGCAGTACTTC. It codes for CASSQGPGYEQYF.

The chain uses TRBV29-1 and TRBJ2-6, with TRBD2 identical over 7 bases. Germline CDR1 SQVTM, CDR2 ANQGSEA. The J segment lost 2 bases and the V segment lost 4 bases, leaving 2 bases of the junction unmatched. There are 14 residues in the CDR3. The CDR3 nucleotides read TGCAGCGTTGGGGGAGGGCCTGGGGCCAACGTCCTGACTTTC. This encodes CSVGGGPGANVLTF.

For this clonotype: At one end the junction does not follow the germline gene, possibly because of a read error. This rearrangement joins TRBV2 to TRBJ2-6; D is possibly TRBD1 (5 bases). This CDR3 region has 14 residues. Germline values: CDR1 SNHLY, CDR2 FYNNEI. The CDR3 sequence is CASSRLSGANVVTF. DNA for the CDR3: TGTGCCAGCAGTCGCCTCTCTGGGGCCAACGTCGTGACTTTC.

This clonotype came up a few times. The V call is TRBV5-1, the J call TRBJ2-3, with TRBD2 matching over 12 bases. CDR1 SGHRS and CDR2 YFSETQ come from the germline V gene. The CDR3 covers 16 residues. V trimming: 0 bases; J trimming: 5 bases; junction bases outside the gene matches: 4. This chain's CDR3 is CASSLVLAGGGDTQYF. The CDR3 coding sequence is TGCGCCAGCAGCTTGGTCCTAGCGGGAGGGGGAGATACGCAGTATTTT.

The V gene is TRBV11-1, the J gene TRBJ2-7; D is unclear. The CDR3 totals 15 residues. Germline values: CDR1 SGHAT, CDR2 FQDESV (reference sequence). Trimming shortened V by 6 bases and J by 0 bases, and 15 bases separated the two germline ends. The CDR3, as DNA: TGTGCCAGCAGTGGCCTGGACCGGAGCTCCTACGAGCAGTACTTC. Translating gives CASSGLDRSSYEQYF.

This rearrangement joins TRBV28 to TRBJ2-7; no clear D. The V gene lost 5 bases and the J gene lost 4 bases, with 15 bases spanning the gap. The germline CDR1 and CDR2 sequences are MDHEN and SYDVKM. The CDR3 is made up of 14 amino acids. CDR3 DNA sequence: TGTGCCAGCAGTGCTCAAGGACCCGCGTACGAGCAGTACTTC. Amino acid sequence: CASSAQGPAYEQYF.